This T cell receptor beta chain was recovered during a study of T cells after yellow fever vaccination. The V gene's germline CDR1 is SQVTM and CDR2 ANQGSEA. With 5 bases removed from V and 1 base from J, the gap between germline ends came to 5 bases. The CDR3 is made up of 11 amino acids. Points from the study as a whole: Post-booster reappearance was seen for most primary-vaccination clones (96% CD4, 75% to 90% CD8).

This clonotype was seen a handful of times. Its antigen remains unknown. TCRdb re-called the 5' RACE reads with MiXCR, one entry per CDR3 protein. This table has more than 300,000 distinct CDR3 sequences, 3.5% to 5% appearing once. The sample consisted of PBMCs, taken 15 days after the yellow fever booster vaccination. This TCR derives from a man younger than 35 who received the YFV17D yellow fever vaccine. The chain carries TRBV29-1 and TRBJ1-1; D unclear. The CDR3 protein is CSVPRNTEAFF. In DNA form, the CDR3 reads TGCAGCGTTCCGCGGAACACTGAAGCTTTCTTT.